These 9 T cell receptor beta chains were all obtained from the same sample, sequenced in a study of CD8+CD57+ T cells in acquired aplastic anemia (dated by TCRdb to between 2018 and 2020). The sequencer was an Illumina HiSeq 2000. TCR beta VDJ combination and CDR3 sequence profiling used genomic DNA as the template. TCRdb redid the processing of the public reads, applying fastp at Q25 and MiXCR, and retained in-frame beta chains. Rows are combined by CDR3 protein, so each entry shows the most common genes and DNA. In all, the sample holds about 180,000 distinct CDR3 sequences, and approximately 46% of those were seen once. Jointly, the top ten make up approximately 2.9% of the sample. Sequenced input: sorted CD4+, CD8+, or CD8+CD57+ T cells (not recorded which) from PBMCs. These receptors were taken from a human donor in good health.

The genes are TRBV29-1 and TRBJ2-5, with TRBD2 matching 10 bases. The CDR3 extends over 15 amino acids. With V trimmed by 6 bases and J by 3 bases, 10 bases remained unmatched. CDR1 is SQVTM, CDR2 ANQGSEA, per germline. The CDR3 nucleotides are TGCAGCGTCGAACTAGCGGGGCGGGGAAAAGAGACCCAGTACTTC. It translates to CSVELAGRGKETQYF.

Points on this clonotype: Given a much more abundant clone one base away, this may be a read error. The V and J genes are TRBV6-1 and TRBJ2-1; the match to TRBD2 covers 7 bases. V lost 10 bases and J lost 10; bases outside the gene matches: 13. The CDR3 consists of 13 residues. Per germline, CDR1 MNHNS and CDR2 SASEGT. CDR3 nucleotide sequence: TGTGCCAACTCGTGGGTTAAAGCGGGGGAGCAGTTCTTC. This sequence encodes CANSWVKAGEQFF.

The chain is built from TRBV29-1 and TRBJ1-5; D is unresolved. CDR3 length: 13 amino acids. The V end lost 3 bases, the J end lost 0 bases, and 6 bases lay between the germline ends. From germline, CDR1 is SQVTM and CDR2 ANQGSEA. CDR3 bases: TGCAGCGTTGAGACGGGTAGCAATCAGCCCCAGCATTTT. Its translation is CSVETGSNQPQHF.

The rearrangement links TRBV2 to TRBJ1-4; 7 nucleotides align to TRBD1. Germline assignment: CDR1 SNHLY and CDR2 FYNNEI. The V segment lost 7 bases and the J segment 2 bases; nucleotides outside the gene matches: 4. This CDR3 has 14 residues. CDR3 in amino acids: CASKPDRTNEKLFF. The CDR3 DNA reads TGTGCCAGCAAGCCGGACAGGACTAATGAAAAACTGTTTTTT. The entire variable domain, with the rest obtained from reference TRBV2 and TRBJ1-4, is as follows: EPEVTQTPSHQVTQMGQEVILRCVPISNHLYFYWYRQILGQKVEFLVSFYNNEISEKSEIFDDQFSVERPDGSNFTLKIRSTKLEDSAMYFCASKPDRTNEKLFFGSGTQLSVL.

This clonotype was detected many times. The chain employs TRBV29-1 and TRBJ1-3, with D possibly TRBD1 on 6 matching bases. Trimming left V 6 bases short and J 0 bases short, with 12 bases between. Germline V lookup: CDR1 SQVTM, CDR2 ANQGSEA. This CDR3 has 14 amino acids. CDR3 DNA: TGCAGCGTCCGCCGGGACAACTCTGGAAACACCATATATTTT. This encodes CSVRRDNSGNTIYF. Filled out from reference TRBV29-1 and TRBJ1-3, the complete variable domain reads SAVISQKPSRDICQRGTSLTIQCQVDSQVTMMFWYRQQPGQSLTLIATANQGSEATYESGFVIDKFPISRPNLTFSTLTVSNMSPEDSSIYLCSVRRDNSGNTIYFGEGSWLTVV.

At least ten counts were recorded for this clonotype. This may be a read error: a much more frequent sequence differs by one nucleotide. The genes are TRBV24-1 and TRBJ1-5; a possible D gene is TRBD1 (5 bases). Germline loops: CDR1 KGHDR, CDR2 SFDVKD. The length of the CDR3 is 17 residues. CDR3 sequence: CVTSSGGSSSAVQPQHF. As DNA, the CDR3 is TGTGTCACCAGTTCTGGGGGGTCCAGCTCTGCGGTTCAGCCCCAGCATTTT.

This clonotype was recorded once. The chain has TRBV7-2 and TRBJ2-5, with 9 bases lining up with TRBD1. The J segment lost 11 bases and the V segment lost 5 bases, leaving 18 bases of the junction unmatched. The CDR3 sequence is 16 residues long. Germline V gene sequence: CDR1 SGHTA, CDR2 FQGNSA. CDR3 coding DNA: TGTGCCAGCAGCCCCCACCGGGACAGGGCTATTGGGGAGCAGTACTTC. It yields the protein CASSPHRDRAIGEQYF.

This clonotype was seen at least ten times. This chain joins TRBV19 and TRBJ2-2, with TRBD1 identical over 10 bases. V gave up 8 bases and J gave up 1 base; unmatched junction bases: 10. CDR3 length: 17 amino acids. CDR1 and CDR2 from the germline V gene are LNHDA and SQIVND (reference sequence). The CDR3, as DNA: TGTGCCAGTCGACCGCGGTGGACAGGGGGGAACACCGGGGAGCTGTTTTTT. Encoded protein: CASRPRWTGGNTGELFF.

This clonotype was observed many times. The chain is built from TRBV19 and TRBJ2-7; a weak D match, TRBD2 (5 bases). Germline V CDR1 and CDR2: LNHDA, SQIVND (reference sequence). Trimming pared 3 bases from V and 2 bases from J, leaving 14 bases between. This CDR3 has 15 amino acids. The CDR3 coding sequence is TGTGCCAGTAGTATCACAGAGGGTTCAGCCTACGAGCAGTACTTC. It specifies CASSITEGSAYEQYF.